This T cell receptor beta chain was sequenced for a study of shared clonotypes between healthy human individuals (dated by TCRdb to about 2020). Background for the entire study: The cohort comprised two women and a few men aged 18 to 49 years. The study deeply sequenced blood TCR repertoires of several healthy adults to estimate repertoire size and the extent of clonotype sharing between individuals. Leukapheresis yielded between about 0.8 and 8.9 billion PBMCs per donor. To increase sequencing depth and limit assay-specific biases, TCR repertoire library preparation and sequencing were carried out by different laboratories using diverse techniques. For each donor, three plates each were used for CD4 naive and CD4 memory, two plates were used for CD8 naive, and one plate was used for CD8 memory. What the authors observed across the whole study: Compared with non-shared clonotypes, clonotypes shared by all four sorted-subset donors had higher generation probabilities. Only blood was sampled, and tissue TCR repertoires likely differ from those in blood. Larger estimated clonotype richness was generally found for naive subsets than for memory subsets. Rarefaction of sorted-subset datasets indicated incomplete sequencing despite the large sequencing depth. Pairwise subsampling indicated that sequencing depth was expected to affect the degree of clonotype sharing among donors. The genetic and exposure-history diversity represented was limited by the small number of donors. Across a few donors, roughly 5.4% of naive CD4, roughly 3.5% of naive CD8, under 2.5% of memory CD4, and roughly 0.4% of memory CD8 clonotypes were shared.

Healthy HIV-negative adults with no recently reported acute infections or vaccinations were included as donors. Only Caucasian adults living in Nashville, Tennessee, USA were represented among the donors. Magnetic negative selection was used to enrich CD4+ T cells, after which naive cells were positively selected on CD45RA and the negative fraction became the memory subset. After blood collection by leukapheresis, PBMCs were isolated using Ficoll-Histopaque density gradient centrifugation and then cryopreserved in the vapor phase of liquid nitrogen. Analytical flow cytometry was used to check the purity and quantity of every magnetically sorted T cell population. Genomic DNA was isolated from every sorted fraction and measured by UV absorbance on a Nanodrop 2000c. Using the deep immunoSEQ assay, TCR CDR3 regions were amplified from genomic DNA by multiplex PCR. Extracted genomic DNA from each cell subset was distributed evenly across all wells of several immunoSEQ 96-well plates, and each plate was treated as a replicate. For sorted subsets, each replicate PCR was loaded with roughly 200 ng genomic DNA, equivalent to approximately 27,000 T cell genomes. Purified libraries were quantified with a Qubit 3.0 fluorometer, sized on a Bioanalyzer 2100, and re-quantified with the KAPA Library Quantification kit. A separate single-read 150-cycle Illumina NextSeq 550 flow cell was used to sequence each immunoSEQ 96-well plate. On the authors' methods: The immunoSEQ output contained only junctional sequences without quality scores, so filtering could not match that applied to full-length reads. Sequences were annotated with PyIR, a Python wrapper for IgBLAST v1.9, using IMGT germline references to assign V/J genes and CDR3. Reads were removed for weak V/J assignments (E-value above 1e-6), missing CDR3, stop codons, out-of-frame junctions, or ambiguous translated residues. A V3J clonotype was defined by an identical inferred V gene, J gene, and CDR3 amino acid sequence. Percentage overlap between repertoires was calculated by dividing the number of shared unique clonotypes by the size of the smaller repertoire. Three approaches were used to assess repertoire richness: RTK rarefaction, the Chao1 estimator, and Recon v2.1 estimates of unobserved clonotypes. Generation probabilities were computed with OLGA for all TCRbeta clonotypes obtained by the gDNA method from several donors. In its TCRdb copy, this immuneACCESS table keeps in-frame sequences only and misses some clones. Where compared with another copy, unresolved V genes explain less than half of these, and the others have no known cause. D and trimming were read from the DNA, whereas the V and J calls and clone size are those reported in that table. The sample table contains approximately 1,500,000 clones; only one count was recorded for about 96% of them. The ten largest clones add up to 1% to 1.5% of the sample.

This clone was detected only once. The antigen it binds to is not known. The sample holds no much larger clone one base away, and base qualities are not on file. The sequence came from a man aged 30 to 45 in good health. Input material: naive CD4+ T cells sorted from blood. The sample's cell subset or site label, decoded: CD45RA+ positively selected.

The CDR3 has the sequence CASSVGLPSSSYEQYF. The bases read TGTGCCAGCAGCGTAGGACTACCCTCTAGCTCCTACGAGCAGTACTTC. The chain is made from TRBV9 and TRBJ2-7; the D gene is perhaps TRBD2, on 5 matching bases. The CDR3, from cysteine to phenylalanine, totals 16 residues. Only the CDR3 part of the read is kept: 48 bases, read in frame from the first base. CDR1 and CDR2, per the germline V gene, are SGDLS and YYNGEE. V sheds 0 bases and J sheds 0 bases, leaving 13 bases between their ends. The reference TRBV9 and TRBJ2-7 proteins fill in what lies around the CDR3, so the full variable domain reads DSGVTQTPKHLITATGQRVTLRCSPRSGDLSVYWYQQSLDQGLQFLIQYYNGEERAKGNILERFSAQQFPDLHSELNLSSLELGDSALYFCASSVGLPSSSYEQYFGPGTRLTVT.